This TCR beta chain was sequenced for a study of graft-versus-host responses after intestinal transplantation. Some clones are missing from TCRdb's copy, which holds only in-frame ones; the method was immunoSEQ multiplex PCR. In the table there are about 17,000 clones, approximately 82% of which are singletons. Both intraepithelial and lamina propria lymphocytes were released by processing graft tissue. This CDR3 has 11 amino acids. The origin of this receptor is a human patient who received an intestinal transplant, so some T cells may come from the graft donor. This chain uses TRBV21-1 with TRBJ2-5; TRBD2, as called in the table, went unchecked against the DNA. TRBV21-1 has pseudogene status. The material was ileum tissue, obtained 17 days after transplant. CDR3 in DNA: TGTGCCAGCAGCAAAGCAGAGGAGCAGTACTTC. The encoded protein is CASSKAEEQYF.